This entry lists 23 T cell receptor beta chains sequenced from one sample in a study of cytomegalovirus exposure and HLA in healthy donors. The repertoire was sequenced with immunoSEQ multiplex PCR; TCRdb's copy has only in-frame clones and lacks some. The top ten hold approximately 1.1% of the sample, which has about 58,000 clones, around nine tenths seen once. The material sequenced was PBMCs. The receptors here all came from a man aged 18 to 29 in good health and CMV-seronegative.

V gene TRBV7-9 combines with J gene TRBJ2-1; possibly TRBD1 for D (5 bases). The CDR3 sequence is 15 residues long. Germline CDR1 is SEHNR and CDR2 is FQNEAQ (reference sequence). Trimming stripped 4 bases from V and 4 bases from J, with 14 bases between. In DNA, the CDR3 is TGTGCCAGCAGCTCTAGGGGTGTCGGATACAATGAGCAGTTCTTC. Translating it yields CASSSRGVGYNEQFF.

The gene calls are TRBV10-3 and TRBJ2-7, with TRBD1 matching 7 bases. In germline, CDR1 is ENHRY, CDR2 SYGVKD. The CDR3 contains 14 residues. Trimming took 5 bases from V and 2 from J; bases not matched to a gene: 6. Here the CDR3 DNA reads TGTGCCATCAGTCCACAGGGGTTCCCCTACGAGCAGTACTTC. This gives the protein CAISPQGFPYEQYF.

V usage is TRBV5-1 and J usage is TRBJ2-1, with 12 bases fitting TRBD2. V trimming: 5 bases; J trimming: 0 bases; junction bases outside the gene matches: 3. From germline, CDR1 is SGHRS and CDR2 YFSETQ. The CDR3 loop spans 16 amino acids. DNA for the CDR3: TGCGCCAGCAGTAAACTAGCGGGAGGCTCCTACAATGAGCAGTTCTTC. It is translated as CASSKLAGGSYNEQFF.

V is TRBV30 and J is TRBJ2-1; D is unresolved. In germline, CDR1 is GTSNPN, CDR2 SVGIG (reference sequence). This CDR3 spans 17 amino acids. Trimming took off 1 base at V and 1 base at J, with 17 bases between the two ends. The DNA for the CDR3 is TGTGCCTGGAGTGCGTTTACTCCTCTTATATCCTACAATGAGCAGTTCTTC. Protein product: CAWSAFTPLISYNEQFF.

V usage is TRBV12-1 and J usage is TRBJ1-5; TRBD1, the D gene given by the table, was not confirmed from the DNA. TRBV12-1 corresponds to a pseudogene. The CDR3 is 15 amino acids. In DNA, the CDR3 is TGTGCCAGCAGCGCAGGACAATTTAGCAATCAGCCCCAGCATTTT. The encoded protein is CASSAGQFSNQPQHF.

The J gene is TRBJ2-7, the V gene TRBV7-3; 8 positions agree with TRBD1. The V segment lost 5 bases and the J segment 7 bases; nucleotides outside the gene matches: 10. The germline V gene encodes CDR1 SGHTA and CDR2 FQGTGA. CDR3 length: 14 amino acids. CDR3 bases: TGTGCCAGCAGCCCCCAGGGGGCGCTGGGTGAGCAGTACTTC. Translated, it gives CASSPQGALGEQYF.

This chain links TRBV5-1 with TRBJ2-5, with 7 bases aligning to TRBD2. J lost 5 bases, V lost 1 base, and 5 bases had no gene match. The CDR3 runs to 14 residues. Germline V gene lookup returns CDR1 SGHRS and CDR2 YFSETQ. CDR3: CASSLKGRGETQYF. The CDR3 DNA sequence: TGCGCCAGCAGCTTGAAAGGGCGGGGGGAGACCCAGTACTTC.

The rearrangement joins TRBV28 to TRBJ1-2; 9 bases are shared with TRBD1. The CDR3 is 15 residues long. V lost 3 bases to trimming and J lost 4 bases; unmatched junction nucleotides: 6. Germline V gene data show CDR1 as MDHEN and CDR2 as SYDVKM. CDR3 coding DNA: TGTGCCAGCAGTTTCCCACAGGGGGCGAGCTATGGCTACACCTTC. This translates into CASSFPQGASYGYTF.

The CDR3 coding sequence is TGTGCCAGCAGCTCGGCCGGGACTCGAAGGAGAAATTCCTACGAGCAGTACTTC. Amino acid sequence: CASSSAGTRRRNSYEQYF. The chain couples TRBV5-4 to TRBJ2-7, with D tentatively TRBD2 (6 bases). Germline-derived CDR1 and CDR2 are SGHNT and YYREEE (reference sequence). The CDR3 covers 18 residues. V gave up 3 bases and J gave up 1 base, with 23 bases separating them.

This rearrangement joins TRBV30 to TRBJ2-7, with unresolved D. CDR3 length equals 11 residues. CDR1 is GTSNPN, CDR2 SVGIG, per germline (reference sequence). The ends were cut back, 0 bases at V and 9 bases at J, with 9 bases in the middle. The CDR3 region has the DNA TGTGCCTGGAGTGTACTAAATGTGCAGTACTTC. Encoded protein: CAWSVLNVQYF.

The V gene is TRBV14, the J gene TRBJ2-1; 13 bases match TRBD2. Germline trimming cut 0 bases from V and 7 bases from J; bases unmatched to any gene: 12. CDR3 length: 19 amino acids. Germline V gene sequence: CDR1 SGHDN, CDR2 FVKESK. The CDR3 region is CASSQDALRGLAGVNEQFF. The CDR3 coding sequence is TGTGCCAGCAGCCAAGATGCTCTTCGCGGACTAGCGGGAGTAAATGAGCAGTTCTTC.

The chain couples TRBV4-1 to TRBJ2-7, with 7 positions matching TRBD2. The trim removed 5 bases at V and 6 bases at J, leaving 10 bases unmatched. The V gene's germline CDR1 is MGHRA and CDR2 YSYEKL. This CDR3 has 14 amino acids. The CDR3 DNA reads TGCGCCAGCAGCTTCCAGGCGGGAGATTCCGAGCAGTACTTC. This codes for CASSFQAGDSEQYF.

This clone is a singleton in its sample. This rearrangement joins TRBV7-6 to TRBJ2-3, with a weak D call TRBD2 (5 bases). Germline values: CDR1 SGHVS, CDR2 FNYEAQ. The CDR3 has 15 residues. The V gene lost 5 bases and the J gene lost 1 base, with 13 bases spanning the gap. The CDR3 nucleotides are TGTGCCAGCAGCCAGCATCCCGGGGGCACAGATACGCAGTATTTT. Its translation is CASSQHPGGTDTQYF.

The genes are TRBV9 and TRBJ2-7, with a tentative D call TRBD1 (6 bases). This CDR3 contains 14 residues. Trimming took off 1 base at V and 3 bases at J, with 11 bases between the two ends. Per the germline V gene, CDR1 is SGDLS and CDR2 is YYNGEE. The CDR3 reads CASSVRGHDYEQYF. In DNA form, the CDR3 reads TGTGCCAGCAGCGTAAGGGGACATGACTACGAGCAGTACTTC.

This clone turned up a few times. This rearrangement joins TRBV20-1 to TRBJ1-1; D is undetermined. This CDR3 contains 10 residues. V was pared by 3 bases and J by 5 bases, with 4 bases between. CDR1 and CDR2 from the germline V gene are DFQATT and SNEGSKA (reference sequence). The CDR3 region is CSASSTEAFF. CDR3 nucleotide sequence: TGCAGTGCTAGTTCTACTGAAGCTTTCTTT.

V is TRBV9 and J is TRBJ2-1; D may be TRBD1 (8 bases). The CDR3 has 16 amino acids. The germline V gene encodes CDR1 SGDLS and CDR2 YYNGEE. V gave up 3 bases and J gave up 8 bases, with 21 bases separating them. The CDR3, as DNA: TGTGCCAGCAGCGCCGAACAGGGGGGGGTTGACGATGAGCAGTTCTTC. Its translation is CASSAEQGGVDDEQFF.

This clone was seen only once. This chain connects TRBV5-4 to TRBJ1-1, with D tentatively TRBD1 (5 bases). This CDR3 region has 14 residues. V lost 4 bases and J 1 base, leaving 11 bases between the germline ends. Per germline, CDR1 SGHNT and CDR2 YYREEE (reference sequence). This chain's CDR3 is CASSPMTENTEAFF. The CDR3 region has the DNA TGTGCCAGCAGCCCGATGACAGAGAACACTGAAGCTTTCTTT.

This clone appeared once. The chain couples TRBV7-9 to TRBJ2-7, with D possibly TRBD1 on 5 matching bases. The CDR3 has 12 residues. The germline CDR1 and CDR2 sequences are SEHNR and FQNEAQ (reference sequence). V lost 11 bases and J lost 4, with 15 bases in between. The CDR3 region has the DNA TGTGCCTTTCTAGGACAAGGATACGAGCAGTACTTC. Its protein product is CAFLGQGYEQYF.

This chain connects TRBV9 to TRBJ2-5; TRBD1 matches 11 bases. V dropped 3 bases and J dropped 0; count of bases not matched to a gene: 1. The V gene's germline CDR1 is SGDLS and CDR2 YYNGEE. The CDR3 has 15 amino acids. The CDR3, as DNA: TGTGCCAGCAGCGGGGACAGGGGGTACCAAGAGACCCAGTACTTC. It yields the protein CASSGDRGYQETQYF.

The chain couples TRBV11-3 to TRBJ2-3; D unclear. Germline CDR1 and CDR2: SGHNT and YENEEA. V lost 2 bases and J lost 5, with 20 bases in between. The CDR3 runs 17 residues. CDR3 DNA sequence: TGTGCCAGCAGCTTAATCATGGCGGCTCATTCGAGAGATACGCAGTATTTT. Translation gives CASSLIMAAHSRDTQYF.

This chain uses TRBV27 with TRBJ2-7; D call uncertain. The CDR3 is 12 residues long. The V gene lost 6 bases and the J gene lost 0 bases, with 6 bases spanning the gap. Germline V CDR1 and CDR2: MNHEY, SMNVEV (reference sequence). DNA of the CDR3: TGTGCCAGCAGGGCTGACTCCTACGAGCAGTACTTC. Amino acid sequence: CASRADSYEQYF.

The chain recombines TRBV30 with TRBJ1-1; D is unclear. V gave up 2 bases and J gave up 4 bases, with 8 bases separating them. Germline assignment: CDR1 GTSNPN and CDR2 SVGIG (reference sequence). The CDR3 extends over 12 amino acids. In nucleotides, the CDR3 is TGTGCCTGGAGTACGGGAACCACTGAAGCTTTCTTT. Translation: CAWSTGTTEAFF.

V is TRBV7-6 and J is TRBJ1-1; 10 positions agree with TRBD1. V trimming: 5 bases; J trimming: 10 bases; junction bases outside the gene matches: 13. This CDR3 region has 15 residues. CDR1 is SGHVS, CDR2 FNYEAQ, per germline. For the CDR3, the DNA is TGTGCCAGCAGCCCCACCGGGATGACAGGGGGCCCAGCTTTCTTT. Translating gives CASSPTGMTGGPAFF. The whole variable domain, filled in from reference TRBV7-6 and TRBJ1-1, reads GAGVSQSPRYKVTKRGQDVALRCDPISGHVSLYWYRQALGQGPEFLTYFNYEAQQDKSGLPNDRFSAERPEGSISTLTIQRTEQRDSAMYRCASSPTGMTGGPAFFGQGTRLTVV.